The 11 T cell receptor beta chains listed next were all sequenced from one sample in a study of blood T cell repertoires in COVID-19. TCRdb's copy holds only in-frame clones and misses some; the assay was immunoSEQ multiplex PCR. The data contain around 170,000 clones, around 90% of them singletons. The sequencing sample was made of peripheral blood. The receptors come from a man between 60 and 70 years old with COVID-19, enrolled during active disease.

In the case of this clone: The junction departs from the called germline gene at one end, perhaps through a read error. This chain joins TRBV7-7 and TRBJ1-1; D remains ambiguous. This CDR3 region has 13 residues. Per the germline V gene, CDR1 is SSHAT and CDR2 is FNYEAQ (reference sequence). The CDR3 sequence is CASSLGQNTEAFF. CDR3 sequence (DNA): TGTGCTAGCAGCTTAGGTCAGAACACTGAAGCTTTCTTT.

V gene TRBV5-4 combines with J gene TRBJ2-5, with D uncertain. The CDR3 consists of 13 residues. V was cut by 2 bases and J by 5 bases, with 10 bases left in between. Germline V gene data show CDR1 as SGHNT and CDR2 as YYREEE (reference sequence). Here the CDR3 reads CASSFFSGETQYF. The CDR3 DNA reads as TGTGCCAGCAGCTTTTTCTCCGGGGAGACCCAGTACTTC.

This chain uses TRBV7-2 with TRBJ1-2; the match to TRBD1 covers 9 bases. CDR1 SGHTA and CDR2 FQGNSA come from the germline V gene. V was pared by 5 bases and J by 4 bases, with 8 bases of the junction left unmatched. The CDR3 sequence is 15 residues long. The CDR3 bases are TGTGCCAGCAGCAGGACAGGGGAACAAGGCTATGGCTACACCTTC. Translated, it gives CASSRTGEQGYGYTF.

The gene calls are TRBV19 and TRBJ1-1, with D uncertain. Per germline, CDR1 LNHDA and CDR2 SQIVND (reference sequence). This CDR3 has 14 residues. V dropped 2 bases and J dropped 4 bases, with 11 bases sitting between them. The CDR3 protein is CASSILPVRTEAFF. In DNA form, the CDR3 reads TGTGCCAGTAGTATACTCCCGGTGCGCACTGAAGCTTTCTTT.

The chain has TRBV9 and TRBJ2-6; no clear D. The CDR3 spans 15 residues. Germline-derived CDR1 and CDR2 are SGDLS and YYNGEE. V lost 0 bases and J 1 base, leaving 5 bases between the germline ends. The CDR3 DNA is TGTGCCAGCAGCGTAGTTTCGTCTGGGGCCAACGTCCTGACTTTC. Its translation: CASSVVSSGANVLTF.

The CDR3 protein is CSVGDRGENTEAFF. CDR3 nucleotides: TGCAGCGTTGGGGACAGGGGGGAGAACACTGAAGCTTTCTTT. This chain links TRBV29-1 with TRBJ1-1; 11 bases fit TRBD1. There are 14 residues in the CDR3. In germline, CDR1 is SQVTM, CDR2 ANQGSEA. The V segment lost 4 bases and the J segment 1 base; nucleotides outside the gene matches: 2.

The rearrangement links TRBV24-1 to TRBJ1-4, with 10 bases that match TRBD1. The CDR3 spans 16 residues. CDR1 is KGHDR, CDR2 SFDVKD, per germline. V was pared by 4 bases and J by 6 bases, with 7 bases of the junction left unmatched. The DNA of the CDR3 is TGTGCCACCAGTGAATCCGGGACAGGGGATTATGAAAAACTGTTTTTT. Translation gives CATSESGTGDYEKLFF.

This chain connects TRBV28 to TRBJ1-2; a weak D match, TRBD1 (6 bases). The CDR3 runs 14 residues. From germline, CDR1 is MDHEN and CDR2 SYDVKM. Trimming stripped 5 bases from V and 5 bases from J, with 15 bases between. The CDR3 region is CASSTGTYSYGYTF. CDR3 DNA sequence: TGTGCCAGCAGTACGGGGACATATTCGTATGGCTACACCTTC.

This clone was counted a few times. The J gene is TRBJ1-2, the V gene TRBV28; possibly TRBD1 for D (6 bases). CDR3 size: 15 residues. Germline V gives CDR1 MDHEN, CDR2 SYDVKM. The V gene lost 7 bases and the J gene lost 6 bases, with 21 bases spanning the gap. The CDR3: CASTFPSTGFHGYTF. The DNA of the CDR3 is TGTGCCAGCACTTTCCCCTCGACAGGTTTTCATGGCTACACCTTC.

The chain links TRBV6-2 or TRBV6-3 to TRBJ1-5; 11 bases match TRBD1. Germline V gene data show CDR1 as MNHEY and CDR2 as SVGEGT. The CDR3 consists of 15 residues. Unmatched junction bases numbered 7, after V lost 5 bases and J lost 7 bases. CDR3 DNA: TGTGCCAGCAGTCAGCGGGACAGGGGGAAACAGCCCCAGCATTTT. Amino acids: CASSQRDRGKQPQHF.

The CDR3 loop reads CASTKGTSGGRSNEQFF. CDR3 bases: TGTGCCAGCACCAAAGGGACTAGCGGGGGCCGGAGCAATGAGCAGTTCTTC. V is TRBV2 and J is TRBJ2-1; TRBD2 matches at 14 bases. Germline V lookup: CDR1 SNHLY, CDR2 FYNNEI. V shed 7 bases, J shed 6 bases, and the junction held 11 bases outside the gene matches. The CDR3 has 17 amino acids.